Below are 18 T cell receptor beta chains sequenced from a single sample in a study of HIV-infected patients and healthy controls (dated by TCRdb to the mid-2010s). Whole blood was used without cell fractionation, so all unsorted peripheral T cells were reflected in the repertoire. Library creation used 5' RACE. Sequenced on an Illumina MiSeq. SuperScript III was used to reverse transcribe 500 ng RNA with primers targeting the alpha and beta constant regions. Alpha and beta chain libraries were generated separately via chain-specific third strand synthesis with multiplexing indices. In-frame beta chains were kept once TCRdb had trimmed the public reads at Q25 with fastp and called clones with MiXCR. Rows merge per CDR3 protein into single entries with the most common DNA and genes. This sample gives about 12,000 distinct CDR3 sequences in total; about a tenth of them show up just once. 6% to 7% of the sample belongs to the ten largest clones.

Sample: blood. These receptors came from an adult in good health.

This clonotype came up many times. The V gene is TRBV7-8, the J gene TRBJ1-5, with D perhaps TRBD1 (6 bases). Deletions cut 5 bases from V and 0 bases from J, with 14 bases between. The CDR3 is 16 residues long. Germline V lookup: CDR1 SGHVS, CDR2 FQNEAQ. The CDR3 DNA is TGTGCCAGCAGCCTTTTCGGGACAAATAGCAATCAGCCCCAGCATTTT. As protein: CASSLFGTNSNQPQHF.

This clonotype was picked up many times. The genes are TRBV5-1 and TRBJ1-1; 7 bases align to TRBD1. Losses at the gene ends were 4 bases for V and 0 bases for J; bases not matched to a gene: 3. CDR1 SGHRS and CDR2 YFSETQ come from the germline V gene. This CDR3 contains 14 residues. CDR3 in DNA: TGCGCCAGCAGCAACACAGGGGTGAACACTGAAGCTTTCTTT. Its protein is CASSNTGVNTEAFF. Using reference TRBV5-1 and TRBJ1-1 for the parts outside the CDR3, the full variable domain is KAGVTQTPRYLIKTRGQQVTLSCSPISGHRSVSWYQQTPGQGLQFLFEYFSETQRNKGNFPGRFSGRQFSNSRSEMNVSTLELGDSALYLCASSNTGVNTEAFFGQGTRLTVV.

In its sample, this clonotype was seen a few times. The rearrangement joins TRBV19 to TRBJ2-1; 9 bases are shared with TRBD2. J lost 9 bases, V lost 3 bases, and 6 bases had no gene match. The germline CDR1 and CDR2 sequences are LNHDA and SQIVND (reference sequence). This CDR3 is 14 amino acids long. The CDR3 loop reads CASSIGTSISEQFF. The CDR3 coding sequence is TGTGCCAGTAGTATCGGGACTAGCATTAGTGAGCAGTTCTTC.

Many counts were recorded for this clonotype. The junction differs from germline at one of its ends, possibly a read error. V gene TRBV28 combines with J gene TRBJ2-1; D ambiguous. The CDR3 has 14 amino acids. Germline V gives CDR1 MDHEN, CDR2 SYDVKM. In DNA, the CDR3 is TGTACCAGCAGTTTCCGCAGGTTATACGATGAGCAGTTCTTC. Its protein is CTSSFRRLYDEQFF.

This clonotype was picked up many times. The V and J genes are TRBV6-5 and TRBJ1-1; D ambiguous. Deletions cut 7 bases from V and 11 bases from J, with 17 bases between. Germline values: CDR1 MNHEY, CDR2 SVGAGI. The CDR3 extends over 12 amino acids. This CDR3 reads CASTSEGRVAFF. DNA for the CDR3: TGTGCCAGCACAAGTGAGGGCCGGGTCGCTTTCTTT.

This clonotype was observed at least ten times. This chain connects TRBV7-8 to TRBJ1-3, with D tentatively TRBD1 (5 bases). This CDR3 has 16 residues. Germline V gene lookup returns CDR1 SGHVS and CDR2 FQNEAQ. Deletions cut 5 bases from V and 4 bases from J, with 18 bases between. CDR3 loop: CASSPLPTEEGNTIYF. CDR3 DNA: TGTGCCAGCAGCCCACTACCGACAGAAGAAGGAAACACCATATATTTT.

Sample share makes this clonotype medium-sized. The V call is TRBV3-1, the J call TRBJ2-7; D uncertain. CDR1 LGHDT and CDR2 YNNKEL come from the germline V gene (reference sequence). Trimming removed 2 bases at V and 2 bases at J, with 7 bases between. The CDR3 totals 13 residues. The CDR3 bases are TGTGCCAGCAGCCAACTTTCTGCCTACGAGCAGTACTTC. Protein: CASSQLSAYEQYF.

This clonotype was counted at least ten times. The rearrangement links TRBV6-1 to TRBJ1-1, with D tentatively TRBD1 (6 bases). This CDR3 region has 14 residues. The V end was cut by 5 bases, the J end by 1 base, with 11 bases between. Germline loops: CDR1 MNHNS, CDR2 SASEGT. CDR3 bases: TGTGCCAGCAGTTTAGGACAGCCGAACACTGAAGCTTTCTTT. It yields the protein CASSLGQPNTEAFF.

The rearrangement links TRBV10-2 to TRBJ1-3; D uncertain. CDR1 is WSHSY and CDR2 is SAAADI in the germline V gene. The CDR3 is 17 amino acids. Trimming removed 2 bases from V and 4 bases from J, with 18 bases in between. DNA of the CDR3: TGCGCCAGCAGTGAGATTTTTTCCCCCGATGGAGGAAACACCATATATTTT. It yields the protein CASSEIFSPDGGNTIYF.

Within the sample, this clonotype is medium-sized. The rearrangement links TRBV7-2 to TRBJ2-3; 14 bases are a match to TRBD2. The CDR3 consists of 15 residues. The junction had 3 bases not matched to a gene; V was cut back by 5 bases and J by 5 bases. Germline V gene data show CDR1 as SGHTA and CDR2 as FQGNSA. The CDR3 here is CASSEGTSGRDTQYF. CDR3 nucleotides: TGTGCCAGCAGCGAGGGGACTAGCGGGAGAGATACGCAGTATTTT.

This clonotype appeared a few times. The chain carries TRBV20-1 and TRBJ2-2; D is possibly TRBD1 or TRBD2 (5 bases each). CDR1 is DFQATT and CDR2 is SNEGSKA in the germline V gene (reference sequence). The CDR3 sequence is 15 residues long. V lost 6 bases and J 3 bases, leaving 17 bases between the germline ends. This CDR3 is CSATPGRTDTGELFF. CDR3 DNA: TGCAGTGCAACTCCGGGACGAACGGACACCGGGGAGCTGTTTTTT.

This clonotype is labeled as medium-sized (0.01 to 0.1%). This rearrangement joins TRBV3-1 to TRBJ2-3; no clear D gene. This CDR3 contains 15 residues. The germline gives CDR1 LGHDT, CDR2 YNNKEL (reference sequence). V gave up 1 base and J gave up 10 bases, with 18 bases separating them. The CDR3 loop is CASSQGPYKEYPQYF. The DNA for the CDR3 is TGTGCCAGCAGCCAAGGACCTTATAAAGAATATCCGCAGTATTTT.

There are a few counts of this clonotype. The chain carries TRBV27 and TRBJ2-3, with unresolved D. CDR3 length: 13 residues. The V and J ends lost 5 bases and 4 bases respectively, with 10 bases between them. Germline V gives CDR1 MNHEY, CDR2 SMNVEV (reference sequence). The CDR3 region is CASSPLSSDTQYF. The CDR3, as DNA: TGTGCCAGCAGTCCCCTGTCCTCAGATACGCAGTATTTT.

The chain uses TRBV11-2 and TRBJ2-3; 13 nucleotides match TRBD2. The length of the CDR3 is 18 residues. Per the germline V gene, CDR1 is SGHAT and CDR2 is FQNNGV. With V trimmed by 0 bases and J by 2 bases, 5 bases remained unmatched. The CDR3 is CASSLDHGLAGDTDTQYF. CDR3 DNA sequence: TGTGCCAGCAGCTTAGATCACGGACTAGCGGGAGACACAGATACGCAGTATTTT.

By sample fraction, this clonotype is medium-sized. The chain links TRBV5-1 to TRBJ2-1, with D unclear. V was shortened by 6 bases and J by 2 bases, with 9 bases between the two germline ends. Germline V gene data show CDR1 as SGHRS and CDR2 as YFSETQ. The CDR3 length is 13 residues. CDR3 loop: CASISETYNEQFF. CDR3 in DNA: TGCGCCAGCATATCAGAGACCTACAATGAGCAGTTCTTC.

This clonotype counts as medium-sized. The CDR3: CASSFQDTQYF. DNA of the CDR3: TGTGCCAGCAGCTTTCAAGATACGCAGTATTTT. This chain uses TRBV5-4 with TRBJ2-3; D is unclear. Between the trimmed V and J ends, which lost 2 bases and 5 bases, there was a span of 3 bases. The CDR3 consists of 11 residues. In germline, CDR1 is SGHNT, CDR2 YYREEE (reference sequence).

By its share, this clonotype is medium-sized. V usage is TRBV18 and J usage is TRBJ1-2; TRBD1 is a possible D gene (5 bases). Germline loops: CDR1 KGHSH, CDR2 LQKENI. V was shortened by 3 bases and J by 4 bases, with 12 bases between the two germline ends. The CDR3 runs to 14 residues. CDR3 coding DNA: TGTGCCAGCTCACCCGGGGCCCAAAGCTATGGCTACACCTTC. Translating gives CASSPGAQSYGYTF.

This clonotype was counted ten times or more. In DNA form, the CDR3 reads TGTGCCAGCAGCGAAAGGCCCTGGGACAATTACTACGAGCAGTACTTC. Its protein is CASSERPWDNYYEQYF. The J gene is TRBJ2-7, the V gene TRBV3-1; possible D gene TRBD1, 6 bases. The CDR3 contains 16 residues. V lost 5 bases and J 3 bases, leaving 20 bases between the germline ends. Per the germline V gene, CDR1 is LGHDT and CDR2 is YNNKEL (reference sequence).